This TCR beta chain was captured by sequencing in a study of cytomegalovirus exposure and HLA in healthy donors. Germline CDR1 LGHNA, CDR2 YNFKEQ. J gave up 5 bases and V 0 bases, and 9 bases lay outside the gene matches. The CDR3 runs 18 residues. Primers included in the PCR were 60 Vbeta and 13 Jbeta primers. TCRdb keeps only in-frame clones here, not all; method: immunoSEQ multiplex PCR. The sample contains 150,000 or so clones, 80% of which appear only once. The sequence was obtained from a woman aged 40 to 49 in good health and CMV-seropositive. The genes are TRBV4-2 and TRBJ2-5; 13 positions match TRBD2. Sequencing was performed on PBMCs. The CDR3 loop reads CASSQDLTSGRAWETQYF. The CDR3 bases are TGTGCCAGCAGCCAAGATTTAACTAGCGGGAGGGCCTGGGAGACCCAGTACTTC.